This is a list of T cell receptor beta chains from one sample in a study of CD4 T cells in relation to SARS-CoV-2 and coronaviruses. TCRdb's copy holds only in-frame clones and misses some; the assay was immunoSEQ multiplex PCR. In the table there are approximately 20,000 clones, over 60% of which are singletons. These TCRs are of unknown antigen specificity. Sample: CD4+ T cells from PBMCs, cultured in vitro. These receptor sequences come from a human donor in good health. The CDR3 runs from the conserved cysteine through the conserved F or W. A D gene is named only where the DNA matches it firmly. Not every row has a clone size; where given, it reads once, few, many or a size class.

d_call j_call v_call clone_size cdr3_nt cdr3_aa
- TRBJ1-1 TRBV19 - TGTGCCAGTAGTAGGGGACGTTGGGACAACACTGAAGCTTTCTTT CASSRGRWDNTEAFF
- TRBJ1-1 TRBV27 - TGTGCCAGCAGTAGGGAGGCGGACACTGAAGCTTTCTTT CASSREADTEAFF
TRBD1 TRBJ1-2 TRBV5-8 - TGTGCCAGCAGCTTGGGGACAGGGAAGGACTATGGCTACACCTTC CASSLGTGKDYGYTF
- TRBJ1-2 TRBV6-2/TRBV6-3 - TGTGCCAGCAGCTCCCCGGGACAACCCTATGGCTACACCTTC CASSSPGQPYGYTF
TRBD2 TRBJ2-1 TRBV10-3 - TGTGCCATCAGTGACCCGGGGGGCAATGAGCAGTTCTTC CAISDPGGNEQFF
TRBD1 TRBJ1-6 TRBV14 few TGTGCCAGCAGCCAAGTAAGGACAGGGGGAAATTCACCCCTCCACTTT CASSQVRTGGNSPLHF
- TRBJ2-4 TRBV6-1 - TGTGCCAGCAGTGAAGATGCAGGGGGGTTCCTTGGCAAAAACATTCAGTACTTC CASSEDAGGFLGKNIQYF
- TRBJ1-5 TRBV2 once TGTGCCAGCAGTGACGAGGGTCGGAATCAGCCCCAGCATTTT CASSDEGRNQPQHF
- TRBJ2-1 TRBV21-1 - TGTGCCAGCAGCGGGGGGACAACCTACAATGAGCAGTTCTTC CASSGGTTYNEQFF
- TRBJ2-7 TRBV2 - TGTGCCAGCAGGCGGGACTTCTACGAGCAGTACTTC CASRRDFYEQYF
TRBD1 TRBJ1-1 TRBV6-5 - TGTGCCAGCAGTTATCTCCTGACAGGGCTTAACACTGAAGCTTTCTTT CASSYLLTGLNTEAFF
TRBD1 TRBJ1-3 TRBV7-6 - TGTGCCAGCAGCACCAATCAGGGGGCTCATGGAAACACCATATATTTT CASSTNQGAHGNTIYF
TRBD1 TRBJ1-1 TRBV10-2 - TGCGCCAGCACTTCCCAGGGGGCGGGCACTGAAGCTTTCTTT CASTSQGAGTEAFF
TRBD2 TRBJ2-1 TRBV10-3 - TGTGCCATCAGTGAGTCCATAGCGGGAAACTACAATGAGCAGTTCTTC CAISESIAGNYNEQFF
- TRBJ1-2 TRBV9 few TGTGCCAGCAGCCCCAACCCCGGTATTAACTATGGCTACACCTTC CASSPNPGINYGYTF